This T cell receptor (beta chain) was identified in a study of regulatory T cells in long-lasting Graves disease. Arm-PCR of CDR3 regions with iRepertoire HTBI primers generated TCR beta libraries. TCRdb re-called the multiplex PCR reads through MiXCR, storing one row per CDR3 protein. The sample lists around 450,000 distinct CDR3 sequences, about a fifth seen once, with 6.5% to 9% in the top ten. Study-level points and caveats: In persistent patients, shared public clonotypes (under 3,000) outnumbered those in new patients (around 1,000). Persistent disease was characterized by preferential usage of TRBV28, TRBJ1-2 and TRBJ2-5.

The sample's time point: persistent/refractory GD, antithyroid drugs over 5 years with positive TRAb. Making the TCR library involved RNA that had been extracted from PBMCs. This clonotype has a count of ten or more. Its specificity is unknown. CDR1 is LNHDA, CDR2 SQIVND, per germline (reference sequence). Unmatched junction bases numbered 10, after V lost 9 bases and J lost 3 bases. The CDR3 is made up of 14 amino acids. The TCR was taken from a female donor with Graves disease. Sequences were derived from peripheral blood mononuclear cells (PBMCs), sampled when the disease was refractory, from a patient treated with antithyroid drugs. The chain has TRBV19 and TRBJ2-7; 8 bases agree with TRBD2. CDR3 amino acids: CASSPGLAVYEQYF. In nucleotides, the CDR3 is TGTGCCAGCAGTCCCGGACTAGCCGTCTACGAGCAGTACTTC.